This is a list of T cell receptor beta chains from one sample in a study of cytomegalovirus exposure and HLA in healthy donors. The repertoire was sequenced with immunoSEQ multiplex PCR; TCRdb's copy has only in-frame clones and lacks some. The profile shows about 67,000 clones, around 87% of them singletons. Sequences were obtained from PBMCs. These receptors came from a woman aged 30 to 39 in good health and CMV-seropositive. CDR3s include the opening cysteine and the closing phenylalanine or tryptophan. Fields, in order: D gene, V gene, J gene, clone size, CDR3 protein, CDR3 DNA. A D gene is named only where the DNA matches it firmly. Size tells how often a clone was seen (once, few, many) or the class of an expanded clone, and some rows leave it out.

d_call: TRBD1; v_call: TRBV7-2; j_call: TRBJ2-7; clone_size: -; cdr3_aa: CASSLDRGSYEQYF; cdr3_nt: TGTGCCAGCAGCTTAGACAGGGGTTCCTACGAGCAGTACTTC
d_call: -; v_call: TRBV6-5; j_call: TRBJ1-2; clone_size: -; cdr3_aa: CASSYSRLRGYTF; cdr3_nt: TGTGCCAGCAGTTACTCAAGACTTCGCGGCTACACCTTC
d_call: TRBD1; v_call: TRBV7-8; j_call: TRBJ1-4; clone_size: once; cdr3_aa: CASSLGDRASEKLFF; cdr3_nt: TGTGCCAGCAGCTTAGGAGACAGGGCATCAGAAAAACTGTTTTTT
d_call: TRBD2; v_call: TRBV4-1; j_call: TRBJ2-5; clone_size: -; cdr3_aa: CASSQEVSGRIETQYF; cdr3_nt: TGCGCCAGCAGCCAAGAGGTTAGCGGGAGAATAGAGACCCAGTACTTC
d_call: -; v_call: TRBV28; j_call: TRBJ1-2; clone_size: -; cdr3_aa: CASRPRGRGGGYTF; cdr3_nt: TGTGCCAGCAGACCCCGGGGAAGGGGAGGTGGCTACACCTTC
d_call: -; v_call: TRBV7-8; j_call: TRBJ1-3; clone_size: -; cdr3_aa: CASSLVSGISGNTIYF; cdr3_nt: TGTGCCAGCAGCTTAGTGTCCGGGATCTCGGGAAACACCATATATTTT
d_call: -; v_call: TRBV11-2; j_call: TRBJ2-5; clone_size: -; cdr3_aa: CASSFLAVQETQYF; cdr3_nt: TGTGCCAGCAGCTTTCTTGCAGTACAAGAGACCCAGTACTTC
d_call: -; v_call: TRBV5-8; j_call: TRBJ2-7; clone_size: -; cdr3_aa: CASSLVIGVSYEQYF; cdr3_nt: TGTGCCAGCAGCTTGGTTATCGGGGTTTCCTACGAGCAGTACTTC
d_call: TRBD1; v_call: TRBV5-6; j_call: TRBJ2-7; clone_size: -; cdr3_aa: CASSETGGIYEQYF; cdr3_nt: TGTGCCAGCAGCGAGACAGGGGGCATCTACGAGCAGTACTTC
d_call: TRBD2; v_call: TRBV11-2; j_call: TRBJ2-7; clone_size: -; cdr3_aa: CASSSLAGGSEQYF; cdr3_nt: TGTGCCAGCAGCTCACTAGCGGGAGGGTCCGAGCAGTACTTC
d_call: -; v_call: TRBV4-1; j_call: TRBJ2-3; clone_size: -; cdr3_aa: CASSQDWGVRTDTQYF; cdr3_nt: TGCGCCAGCAGCCAAGATTGGGGGGTACGCACAGATACGCAGTATTTT
d_call: -; v_call: TRBV19; j_call: TRBJ2-2; clone_size: few; cdr3_aa: CASSITPRNTGELFF; cdr3_nt: TGTGCCAGTAGTATAACCCCCAGAAACACCGGGGAGCTGTTTTTT
d_call: TRBD1; v_call: TRBV27; j_call: TRBJ1-5; clone_size: -; cdr3_aa: CASSPRDRGSNQPQHF; cdr3_nt: TGTGCCAGCAGTCCCAGGGACAGGGGAAGCAATCAGCCCCAGCATTTT
d_call: -; v_call: TRBV6-6; j_call: TRBJ2-5; clone_size: few; cdr3_aa: CASSYYRAHETQYF; cdr3_nt: TGTGCCAGCAGTTACTACAGGGCCCACGAGACCCAGTACTTC
d_call: TRBD2; v_call: TRBV6-1; j_call: TRBJ2-3; clone_size: -; cdr3_aa: CASSVRRESGTDTQYF; cdr3_nt: TGTGCCAGCAGTGTCCGGCGGGAGTCAGGGACAGATACGCAGTATTTT
d_call: -; v_call: TRBV6-1; j_call: TRBJ1-2; clone_size: -; cdr3_aa: CASSEGTAANYGYTF; cdr3_nt: TGTGCCAGCAGTGAAGGGACAGCCGCTAACTATGGCTACACCTTC
d_call: -; v_call: TRBV9; j_call: TRBJ2-5; clone_size: once; cdr3_aa: CASSIHGSVQETQYF; cdr3_nt: TGTGCCAGCAGCATCCACGGGAGCGTACAAGAGACCCAGTACTTC
d_call: -; v_call: TRBV19; j_call: TRBJ1-2; clone_size: few; cdr3_aa: CASSIDLRRIGFNYGYTF; cdr3_nt: TGTGCCAGTAGTATAGATCTTCGACGAATCGGGTTTAACTATGGCTACACCTTC
d_call: -; v_call: TRBV5-1; j_call: TRBJ1-1; clone_size: -; cdr3_aa: CASSLAGYTEAFF; cdr3_nt: TGCGCCAGCAGCTTGGCAGGTTACACTGAAGCTTTCTTT
d_call: -; v_call: TRBV15; j_call: TRBJ2-2; clone_size: -; cdr3_aa: CATSRVGTTGELFF; cdr3_nt: TGTGCCACCAGCAGAGTAGGGACTACCGGGGAGCTGTTTTTT